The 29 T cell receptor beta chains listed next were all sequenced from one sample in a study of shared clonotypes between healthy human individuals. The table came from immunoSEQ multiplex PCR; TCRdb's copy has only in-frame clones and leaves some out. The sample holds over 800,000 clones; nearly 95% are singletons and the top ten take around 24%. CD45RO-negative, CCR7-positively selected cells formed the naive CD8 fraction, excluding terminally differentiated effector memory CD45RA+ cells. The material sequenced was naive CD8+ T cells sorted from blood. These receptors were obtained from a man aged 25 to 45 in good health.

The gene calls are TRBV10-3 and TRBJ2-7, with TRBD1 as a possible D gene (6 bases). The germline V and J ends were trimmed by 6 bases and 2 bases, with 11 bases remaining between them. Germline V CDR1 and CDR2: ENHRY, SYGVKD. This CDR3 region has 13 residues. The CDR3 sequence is CAIRWDTTYEQYF. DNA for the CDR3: TGTGCCATCAGATGGGACACCACCTACGAGCAGTACTTC.

CDR3 sequence: CASSPTPGGRTYGYTF. The CDR3 DNA reads TGTGCCAGCAGTCCAACCCCTGGGGGCAGGACGTATGGCTACACCTTC. This chain links TRBV27 with TRBJ1-2, with D maybe TRBD1 (6 bases). V was pared by 5 bases and J by 5 bases, with 21 bases between. This CDR3 spans 16 amino acids. In germline, CDR1 is MNHEY, CDR2 SMNVEV (reference sequence).

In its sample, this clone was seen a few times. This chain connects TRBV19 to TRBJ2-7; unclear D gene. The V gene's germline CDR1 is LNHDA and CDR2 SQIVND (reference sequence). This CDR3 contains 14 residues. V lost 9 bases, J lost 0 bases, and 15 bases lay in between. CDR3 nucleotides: TGTGCCAGCTCTTACTTTGCCCGCTCCTACGAGCAGTACTTC. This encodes CASSYFARSYEQYF. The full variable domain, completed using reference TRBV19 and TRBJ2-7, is DGGITQSPKYLFRKEGQNVTLSCEQNLNHDAMYWYRQDPGQGLRLIYYSQIVNDFQKGDIAEGYSVSREKKESFPLTVTSAQKNPTAFYLCASSYFARSYEQYFGPGTRLTVT.

The CDR3, as DNA: TGTGCCAGCAGCGCCCCCGGACAGGGCTGGGACACTGAAGCTTTCTTT. It translates to CASSAPGQGWDTEAFF. This chain connects TRBV7-9 to TRBJ1-1, with TRBD1 identical over 8 bases. V lost 5 bases and J lost 3; bases outside the gene matches: 11. CDR3 length: 16 amino acids. Germline loops: CDR1 SEHNR, CDR2 FQNEAQ (reference sequence).

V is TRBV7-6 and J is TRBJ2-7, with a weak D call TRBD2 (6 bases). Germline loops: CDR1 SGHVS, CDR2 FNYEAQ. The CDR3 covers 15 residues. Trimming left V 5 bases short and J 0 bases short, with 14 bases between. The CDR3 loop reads CASSARWGDSYEQYF. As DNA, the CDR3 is TGTGCCAGCAGCGCCCGTTGGGGGGACTCCTACGAGCAGTACTTC. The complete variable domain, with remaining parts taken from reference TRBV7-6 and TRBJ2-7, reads GAGVSQSPRYKVTKRGQDVALRCDPISGHVSLYWYRQALGQGPEFLTYFNYEAQQDKSGLPNDRFSAERPEGSISTLTIQRTEQRDSAMYRCASSARWGDSYEQYFGPGTRLTVT.

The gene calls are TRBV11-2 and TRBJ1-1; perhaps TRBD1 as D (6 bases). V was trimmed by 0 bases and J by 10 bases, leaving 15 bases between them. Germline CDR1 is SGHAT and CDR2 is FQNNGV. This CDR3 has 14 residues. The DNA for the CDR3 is TGTGCCAGCAGCTTAGATCCCCGGGACATATCAGCTTTCTTT. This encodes CASSLDPRDISAFF.

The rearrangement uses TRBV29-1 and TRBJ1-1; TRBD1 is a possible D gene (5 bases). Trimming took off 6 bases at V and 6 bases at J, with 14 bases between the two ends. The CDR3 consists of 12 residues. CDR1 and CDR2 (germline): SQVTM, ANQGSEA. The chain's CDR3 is CSVKTGPPEAFF. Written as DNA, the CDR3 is TGCAGCGTAAAAACAGGTCCTCCTGAAGCTTTCTTT.

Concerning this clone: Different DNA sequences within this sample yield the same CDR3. CDR3 sequence reads: CASSLSYNEQFF. As DNA, the CDR3 is TGTGCCAGCAGCCTCTCCTACAATGAGCAGTTCTTC. The rearrangement links TRBV28 to TRBJ2-1; the D is unclear. This CDR3 region has 12 residues. Germline V gives CDR1 MDHEN, CDR2 SYDVKM. Trimming shortened V by 6 bases and J by 0 bases, and 3 bases separated the two germline ends.

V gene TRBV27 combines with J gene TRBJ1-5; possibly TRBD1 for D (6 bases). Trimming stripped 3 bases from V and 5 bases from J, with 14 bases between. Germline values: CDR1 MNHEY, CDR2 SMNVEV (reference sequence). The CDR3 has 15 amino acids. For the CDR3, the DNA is TGTGCCAGCAGTTTGGGTGGGGGGCCCTATCAGCCCCAGCATTTT. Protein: CASSLGGGPYQPQHF.

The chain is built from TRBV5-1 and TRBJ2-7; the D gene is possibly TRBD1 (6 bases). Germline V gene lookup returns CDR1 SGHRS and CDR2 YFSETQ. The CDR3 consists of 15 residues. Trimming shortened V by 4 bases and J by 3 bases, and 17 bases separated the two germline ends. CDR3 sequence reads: CASSPLQGSRYEQYF. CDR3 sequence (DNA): TGCGCCAGCAGCCCCCTACAGGGTAGTCGCTACGAGCAGTACTTC.

CDR3 protein: CASSTTGVGQPQHF. In DNA form, the CDR3 reads TGTGCCAGCAGTACAACAGGGGTTGGACAGCCCCAGCATTTT. The chain recombines TRBV6-5 with TRBJ1-5; 7 bases are a match to TRBD1. V was pared by 5 bases and J by 7 bases, with 8 bases of the junction left unmatched. The CDR3 extends over 14 amino acids. Germline V CDR1 and CDR2: MNHEY, SVGAGI.

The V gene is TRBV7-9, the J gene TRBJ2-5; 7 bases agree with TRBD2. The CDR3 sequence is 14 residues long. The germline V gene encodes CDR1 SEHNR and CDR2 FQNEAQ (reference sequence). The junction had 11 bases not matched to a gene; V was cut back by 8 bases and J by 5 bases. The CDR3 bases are TGTGCCAGCGGATCCTGGGACTATTCGGAGACCCAGTACTTC. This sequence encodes CASGSWDYSETQYF.

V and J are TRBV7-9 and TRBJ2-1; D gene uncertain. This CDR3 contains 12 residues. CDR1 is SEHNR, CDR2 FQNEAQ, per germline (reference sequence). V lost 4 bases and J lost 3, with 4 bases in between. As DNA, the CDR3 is TGTGCCAGCAGCTGGAGCTACAATGAGCAGTTCTTC. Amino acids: CASSWSYNEQFF.

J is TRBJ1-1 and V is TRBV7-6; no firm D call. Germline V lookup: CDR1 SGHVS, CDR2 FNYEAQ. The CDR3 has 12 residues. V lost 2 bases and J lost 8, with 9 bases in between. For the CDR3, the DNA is TGTGCCAGCAGCTTATCAATGGGGGAAGCTTTCTTT. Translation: CASSLSMGEAFF.

CDR3 in amino acids: CASSPPQRMNTEAFF. DNA for the CDR3: TGTGCCAGCAGCCCCCCCCAACGGATGAACACTGAAGCTTTCTTT. This chain joins TRBV27 and TRBJ1-1; D gene unclear. Looked up from germline, CDR1 is MNHEY and CDR2 is SMNVEV (reference sequence). The V and J ends lost 6 bases and 0 bases respectively, with 14 bases between them. The CDR3 is 15 amino acids.

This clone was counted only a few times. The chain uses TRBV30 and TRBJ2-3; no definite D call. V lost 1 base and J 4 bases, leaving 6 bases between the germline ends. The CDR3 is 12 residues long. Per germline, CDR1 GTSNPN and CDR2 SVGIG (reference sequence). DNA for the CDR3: TGTGCCTGGAGTGAGCAGGCAGATACGCAGTATTTT. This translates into CAWSEQADTQYF.

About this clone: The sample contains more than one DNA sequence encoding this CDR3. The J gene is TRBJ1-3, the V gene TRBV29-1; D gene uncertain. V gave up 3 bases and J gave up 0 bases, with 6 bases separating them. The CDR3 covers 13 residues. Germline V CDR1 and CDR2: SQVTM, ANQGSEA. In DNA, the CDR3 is TGCAGCGTTGAGGGGTTCTCTGGAAACACCATATATTTT. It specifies CSVEGFSGNTIYF.

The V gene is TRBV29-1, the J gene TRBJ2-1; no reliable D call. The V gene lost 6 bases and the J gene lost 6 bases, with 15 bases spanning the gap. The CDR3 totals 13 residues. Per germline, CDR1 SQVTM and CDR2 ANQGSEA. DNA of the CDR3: TGCAGCGTGAGGCTAGTTGAGCGCAATGAGCAGTTCTTC. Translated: CSVRLVERNEQFF.

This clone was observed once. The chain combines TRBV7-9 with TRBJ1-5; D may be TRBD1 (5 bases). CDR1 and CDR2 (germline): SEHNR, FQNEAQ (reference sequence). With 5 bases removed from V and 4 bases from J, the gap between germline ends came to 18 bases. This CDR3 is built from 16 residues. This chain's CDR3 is CASSAGGLSRNQPQHF. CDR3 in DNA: TGTGCCAGCAGCGCGGGGGGGTTAAGTCGGAATCAGCCCCAGCATTTT.

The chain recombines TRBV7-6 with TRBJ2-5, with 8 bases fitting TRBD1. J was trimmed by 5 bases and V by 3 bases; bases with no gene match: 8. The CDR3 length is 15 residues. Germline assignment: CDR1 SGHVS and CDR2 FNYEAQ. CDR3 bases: TGTGCCAGCAGCTTCGGGTCAGGGGGCGCGGAGACCCAGTACTTC. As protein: CASSFGSGGAETQYF.

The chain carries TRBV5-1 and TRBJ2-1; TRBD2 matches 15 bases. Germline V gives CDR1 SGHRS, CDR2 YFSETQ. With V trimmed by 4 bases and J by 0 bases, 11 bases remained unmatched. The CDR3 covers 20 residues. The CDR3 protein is CASSTWGLAGGFSSYNEQFF. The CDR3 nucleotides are TGCGCCAGCAGCACTTGGGGACTAGCGGGAGGCTTCAGCTCCTACAATGAGCAGTTCTTC.

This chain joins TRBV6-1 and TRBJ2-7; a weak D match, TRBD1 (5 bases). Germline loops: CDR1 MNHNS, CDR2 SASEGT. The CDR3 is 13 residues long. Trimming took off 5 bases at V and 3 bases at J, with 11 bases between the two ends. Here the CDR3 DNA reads TGTGCCAGCAGTCAATTTCAGGGCTACGAGCAGTACTTC. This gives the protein CASSQFQGYEQYF.

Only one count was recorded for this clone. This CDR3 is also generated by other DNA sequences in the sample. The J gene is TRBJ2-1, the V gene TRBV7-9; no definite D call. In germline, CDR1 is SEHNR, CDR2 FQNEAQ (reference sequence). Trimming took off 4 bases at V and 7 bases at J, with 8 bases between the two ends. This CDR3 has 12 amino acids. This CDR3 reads CASSSRLNEQFF. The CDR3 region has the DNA TGTGCCAGCAGCTCCAGGCTAAATGAGCAGTTCTTC. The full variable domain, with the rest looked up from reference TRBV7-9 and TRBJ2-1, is DTGVSQNPRHKITKRGQNVTFRCDPISEHNRLYWYRQTLGQGPEFLTYFQNEAQLEKSRLLSDRFSAERPKGSFSTLEIQRTEQGDSAMYLCASSSRLNEQFFGPGTRLTVL.

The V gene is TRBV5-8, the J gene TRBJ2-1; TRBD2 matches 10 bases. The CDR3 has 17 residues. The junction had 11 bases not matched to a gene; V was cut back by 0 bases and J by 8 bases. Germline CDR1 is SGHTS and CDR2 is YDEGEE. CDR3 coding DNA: TGTGCCAGCAGCTTGGAGGTGGCTAGCGGGAGTGGCGATGAGCAGTTCTTC. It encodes CASSLEVASGSGDEQFF.

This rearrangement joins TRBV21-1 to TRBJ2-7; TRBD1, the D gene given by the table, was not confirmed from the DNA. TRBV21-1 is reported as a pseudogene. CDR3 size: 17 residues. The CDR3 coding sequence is TGTGCCAGCAGCCCCGTCCCGGGACAGGGAAACTCCTACGAGCAGTACTTC. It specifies CASSPVPGQGNSYEQYF.

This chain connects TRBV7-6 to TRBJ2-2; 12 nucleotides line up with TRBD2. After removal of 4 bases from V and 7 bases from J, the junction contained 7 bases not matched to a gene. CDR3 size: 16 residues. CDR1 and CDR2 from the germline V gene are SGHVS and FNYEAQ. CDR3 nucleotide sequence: TGTGCCAGCAGCTACTCTAGCGGGAGGGCTGGCGGGGAGCTGTTTTTT. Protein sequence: CASSYSSGRAGGELFF.

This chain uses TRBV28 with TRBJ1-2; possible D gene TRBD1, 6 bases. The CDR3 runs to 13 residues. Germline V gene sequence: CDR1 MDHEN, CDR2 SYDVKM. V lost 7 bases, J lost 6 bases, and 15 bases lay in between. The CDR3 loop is CASIRQGFNGYTF. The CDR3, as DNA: TGTGCCAGCATCCGGCAGGGGTTTAATGGCTACACCTTC.

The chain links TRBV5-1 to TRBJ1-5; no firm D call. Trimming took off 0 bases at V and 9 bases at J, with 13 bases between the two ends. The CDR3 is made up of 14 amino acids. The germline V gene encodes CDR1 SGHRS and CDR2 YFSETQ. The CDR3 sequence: CASSLGLRSAPQHF. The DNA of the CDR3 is TGCGCCAGCAGCTTGGGGTTAAGGTCCGCGCCCCAGCATTTT.

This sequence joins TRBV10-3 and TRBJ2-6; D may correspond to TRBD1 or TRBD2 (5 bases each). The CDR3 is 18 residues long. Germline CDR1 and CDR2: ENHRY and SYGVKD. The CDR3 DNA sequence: TGTGCGTTTAAGGCCGGGGCCGATTACGACTCTGGGGCCAACGTCCTGACTTTC. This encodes CAFKAGADYDSGANVLTF.